The 7 T cell receptor beta chains reported below all come from one sample, sequenced in a study of T cell repertoires in cytomegalovirus infection. TCRdb re-derived calls from the reads in MiXCR, one entry per CDR3 protein. The sample lists about 150,000 distinct CDR3 sequences, about a quarter occurring once. Sequencing was carried out using PBMCs. The receptors here all came from a human donor in good health (CMV status not recorded). Some clones in this sample may be carry-over from other donors' samples.

This rearrangement joins TRBV12-3 or TRBV12-4 to TRBJ1-4; D unresolved. Trimming shortened V by 5 bases and J by 7 bases, and 8 bases separated the two germline ends. This CDR3 has 12 residues. The CDR3 DNA follows: TGTGCCAGCAGTCCAAGCGGTGAAAAACTGTTTTTT. Translated, it gives CASSPSGEKLFF.

This clonotype was counted ten times or more. V usage is TRBV7-6 and J usage is TRBJ2-1; the D gene could be TRBD1 or TRBD2 (5 bases each). V dropped 4 bases and J dropped 7 bases, with 8 bases sitting between them. Germline V CDR1 and CDR2: SGHVS, FNYEAQ. The CDR3 length is 12 residues. The CDR3 DNA follows: TGTGCCAGCAGCTCAGGGACGAATGAGCAGTTCTTC. This encodes CASSSGTNEQFF.

This clonotype was detected only a few times. This chain joins TRBV2 and TRBJ2-1, with 11 positions matching TRBD2. The CDR3 totals 16 residues. CDR1 SNHLY and CDR2 FYNNEI come from the germline V gene. V dropped 7 bases and J dropped 10; count of bases not matched to a gene: 15. CDR3 coding DNA: TGTGCCAGCACCCCGCGGGAGACTAGCGGGACGGAGGAGCAGTTCTTC. Its protein is CASTPRETSGTEEQFF.

The chain recombines TRBV20-1 with TRBJ2-7; 10 nucleotides align to TRBD1. Germline V gene lookup returns CDR1 DFQATT and CDR2 SNEGSKA (reference sequence). The CDR3 extends over 13 amino acids. The junction had 4 bases not matched to a gene; V was cut back by 4 bases and J by 4 bases. The CDR3 region is CSATGQGIYEQYF. Written as DNA, the CDR3 is TGCAGTGCTACGGGACAGGGGATTTACGAGCAGTACTTC.

On this clonotype: Germline is not matched at one junction end, which may reflect a read error. The chain has TRBV6-6 and TRBJ2-5; no reliable D call. The germline V gene has CDR1 MNHNY and CDR2 SVGAGI (reference sequence). This CDR3 contains 15 residues. CDR3 amino acids: CASSYSTTPQETRYF. The CDR3 coding sequence is TGTGCCAGCAGTTACTCGACAACGCCTCAAGAGACCCGGTACTTC.

The sample holds a few counts of this clonotype. V usage is TRBV20-1 and J usage is TRBJ2-7; tentatively, D is TRBD1 or TRBD2 (5 bases each). CDR1 and CDR2 (germline): DFQATT, SNEGSKA (reference sequence). There are 14 residues in the CDR3. V was pared by 0 bases and J by 6 bases, with 15 bases between. The CDR3 DNA reads TGCAGTGCTAGAGATCCGGGACGGGGAGTCGAGCAGTACTTC. Residues: CSARDPGRGVEQYF.

V is TRBV5-6 and J is TRBJ1-5, with D possibly being TRBD1 (5 bases). CDR1 is SGHDT and CDR2 is YYEEEE in the germline V gene. CDR3 length: 14 residues. V lost 3 bases, J lost 2 bases, and 9 bases lay in between. As DNA, the CDR3 is TGTGCCAGCAGCTGGGGGGGAGGCAATCAGCCCCAGCATTTT. As protein: CASSWGGGNQPQHF.